This TCR beta chain originates from a study of blood T cell repertoires in COVID-19. About the study: The cDNA or gDNA used as material had been derived from T cells, B-cell-depleted T cells, or PBMCs.

The data were produced by immunoSEQ multiplex PCR, yet TCRdb's version contains in-frame clones alone and is incomplete. The sample includes over 75,000 clones, around 90% seen only once; the top ten take roughly 1.5%. Trimming removed 4 bases from V and 7 bases from J; junction bases left unmatched: 5. CDR1 is SGHNT, CDR2 YYREEE, per germline (reference sequence). The CDR3 runs 14 residues. The source material was peripheral blood. V and J are TRBV5-4 and TRBJ2-2; 9 bases match TRBD2. This receptor was identified in a human donor with active COVID-19. The donor label of this sample is uncertain. The CDR3 sequence: CASSASGDGGELFF. CDR3 DNA sequence: TGTGCCAGCAGCGCTAGCGGGGATGGCGGGGAGCTGTTTTTT.